This T cell receptor (beta chain) emerged from a study of long-term antiretroviral therapy in people with HIV. Study results and caveats: Clones that had undergone expansion before ART dominated the repertoire at all time points.

The immunoSEQ assay was v3.0, run at survey level. The method was immunoSEQ multiplex PCR; TCRdb's version includes in-frame clones alone and lacks a portion of them. The sample lists 31,000 or so clones; about 88% were seen once. Each donor had at least one pre-ART and at least two post-ART PBMC samples. Germline lookup yields CDR1 MNHEY and CDR2 SVGAGI. J gave up 5 bases and V 4 bases, and 6 bases lay outside the gene matches. This CDR3 is 14 amino acids long. The table lists this clone with a count of one. The antigen remains unidentified. The rearrangement uses TRBV6-5 and TRBJ2-7, with 9 bases matching TRBD2. Sequencing used unsorted PBMCs, obtained about 5 years before starting antiretroviral therapy. The clonotype originates from a man in his fifties or sixties with HIV. In nucleotides, the CDR3 is TGTGCCAGCAGTTTTGTAGCGGGAGTCGACGAGCAGTACTTC. This sequence encodes CASSFVAGVDEQYF.